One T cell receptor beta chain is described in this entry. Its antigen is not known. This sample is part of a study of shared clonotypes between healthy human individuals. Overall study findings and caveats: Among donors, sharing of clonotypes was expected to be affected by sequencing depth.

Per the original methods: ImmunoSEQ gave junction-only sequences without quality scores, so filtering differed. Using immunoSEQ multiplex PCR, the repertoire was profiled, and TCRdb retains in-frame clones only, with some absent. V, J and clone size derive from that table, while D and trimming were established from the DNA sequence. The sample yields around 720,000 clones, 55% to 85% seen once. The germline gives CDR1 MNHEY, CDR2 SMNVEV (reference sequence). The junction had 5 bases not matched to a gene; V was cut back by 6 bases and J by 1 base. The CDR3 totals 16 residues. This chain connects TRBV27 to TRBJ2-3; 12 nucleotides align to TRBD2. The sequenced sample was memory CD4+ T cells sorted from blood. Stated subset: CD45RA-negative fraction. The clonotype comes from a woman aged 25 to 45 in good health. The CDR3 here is CASRRTSGIGTDTQYF. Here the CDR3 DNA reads TGTGCCAGCAGGAGGACTAGCGGGATTGGCACAGATACGCAGTATTTT.